This T cell receptor (beta chain) was sequenced during a study of spatial heterogeneity in lung cancer. For the study at large: Alpha-chain detections were consistently fewer than beta-chain detections among the sequences. Overall study results and limits: Detection of ubiquitous tumor TCRs in blood was higher at resection than follow-up.

The time point denotes: sample taken at primary tumor resection. Whole RNA, isolated from tumor, nontumor lung or frozen PBMC, was sequenced without prior sorting. The donors were 72 patients with non-small cell lung cancer that was early-stage and untreated. Every TCR cDNA molecule bore a unique molecular identifier. Using its own MiXCR run on the 5' RACE reads, TCRdb lists one record per CDR3 protein. The table has roughly 10,000 distinct CDR3 sequences, 24% seen once. This clonotype has a handful of counts. Its antigen is currently unknown. This CDR3 region has 15 residues. J was trimmed by 1 base and V by 9 bases; bases with no gene match: 7. Germline CDR1 and CDR2: ENHRY and SYGVKD.

V is TRBV10-3 and J is TRBJ2-1; TRBD1 aligns across 9 bases. This receptor was identified in a female donor with early-stage non-small cell lung cancer. The specimen comprised PBMCs, sampled at surgery. DNA for the CDR3: TGTGCCATTTCCTCGGGACAGGGATCCTACAATGAGCAGTTCTTC. Amino acid sequence: CAISSGQGSYNEQFF.